These 17 T cell receptor beta chains were sequenced from one sample in a study of cytomegalovirus exposure and HLA in healthy donors (dated by TCRdb to between 2016 and 2019). Preparation of the library involved the immunoSEQ multiplex PCR assay. For the multiplex PCR, a mixture combining 60 forward primers for TCR Vbeta segments and 13 reverse primers for TCR Jbeta segments was used. TCRdb mirrors the immuneACCESS table, restricted to in-frame sequences. Some clones are absent from its copies; in checked studies, under half trace to an unresolved V gene, and the reason for the others is unknown. The sample table holds some 110,000 clones, of which 82% were seen once. The ten largest clones add up to roughly 22% of the sample. Sequenced material: PBMCs. The receptors come from a man aged 25-40 years in good health and CMV-seropositive.

The rearrangement uses TRBV7-8 and TRBJ2-7; 11 bases are shared with TRBD2. The V segment lost 2 bases and the J segment 2 bases; nucleotides outside the gene matches: 23. This CDR3 has 22 amino acids. Germline V gene data show CDR1 as SGHVS and CDR2 as FQNEAQ. The CDR3 DNA sequence: TGTGCCAGCAGCTTACAGTCGGATATGACTAGCGGGACAGCCGGCCTACCCTACGAGCAGTACGTC. Translating gives CASSLQSDMTSGTAGLPYEQYV.

The rearrangement uses TRBV18 and TRBJ2-5, with 7 bases that match TRBD1. With 3 bases clipped from V and 5 bases from J, the junction kept 6 bases outside the gene matches. The CDR3 is made up of 14 amino acids. Germline values: CDR1 KGHSH, CDR2 LQKENI. The DNA of the CDR3 is TGTGCCAGCTCACCGGGACAGCCTAAGGAGACCCAGTACTTC. Its translation: CASSPGQPKETQYF.

The CDR3 region has the DNA TGTGCCAGCACCCCCCCACAGGGAGTGGGCACTGAAGCTTTCTTT. This gives the protein CASTPPQGVGTEAFF. The chain carries TRBV6-6 and TRBJ1-1, with TRBD1 as a possible D gene (6 bases). Trimming left V 7 bases short and J 4 bases short, with 19 bases between. The CDR3 sequence is 15 residues long. Per germline, CDR1 MNHNY and CDR2 SVGAGI (reference sequence).

This sequence joins TRBV4-1 and TRBJ1-5, with D hard to call. The CDR3 length is 15 residues. Germline-derived CDR1 and CDR2 are MGHRA and YSYEKL. V dropped 3 bases and J dropped 7 bases, with 16 bases sitting between them. The CDR3 coding sequence is TGCGCCAGCAGCCATTTCCCCGAGGCCGGACAGCCCCAGCATTTT. It yields the protein CASSHFPEAGQPQHF.

V usage is TRBV5-6 and J usage is TRBJ1-3, with D maybe TRBD1 (5 bases). V was shortened by 4 bases and J by 8 bases, with 10 bases between the two germline ends. The germline gives CDR1 SGHDT, CDR2 YYEEEE. The CDR3 totals 12 residues. CDR3 loop: CASSLGGDTIYF. CDR3 in DNA: TGTGCCAGCAGCCTGGGGGGGGACACCATATATTTT.

The genes are TRBV6-5 and TRBJ1-5; D gene ambiguous. This CDR3 contains 15 residues. The V end lost 7 bases, the J end lost 4 bases, and 17 bases lay between the germline ends. Germline-derived CDR1 and CDR2 are MNHEY and SVGAGI. The CDR3 coding sequence is TGTGCCAGCACCGACGACATATCTCGGAATCAGCCCCAGCATTTT. This codes for CASTDDISRNQPQHF.

CDR3 loop: CASSKDTDSNQPQHF. The CDR3 DNA is TGTGCCAGCAGCAAGGACACCGATAGCAATCAGCCCCAGCATTTT. The chain combines TRBV7-2 with TRBJ1-5; D is perhaps TRBD1 (5 bases). From germline, CDR1 is SGHTA and CDR2 FQGNSA. The CDR3 length is 15 residues. V shed 5 bases and J shed 0 bases, with 11 bases lying between them.

The chain recombines TRBV2 with TRBJ2-3, with TRBD2 identical over 10 bases. Germline V CDR1 and CDR2: SNHLY, FYNNEI. Trimming cost V 4 bases and J 6 bases; bases outside gene matches: 7. The length of the CDR3 is 15 residues. The CDR3 loop reads CASSATAGGWDTQYF. The CDR3 DNA reads TGTGCCAGCAGTGCGACAGCGGGAGGGTGGGATACGCAGTATTTT. The variable domain in full, with the rest retrieved from reference TRBV2 and TRBJ2-3, is EPEVTQTPSHQVTQMGQEVILRCVPISNHLYFYWYRQILGQKVEFLVSFYNNEISEKSEIFDDQFSVERPDGSNFTLKIRSTKLEDSAMYFCASSATAGGWDTQYFGPGTRLTVL.

The chain combines TRBV5-6 with TRBJ2-5, with a weak D call TRBD2 (6 bases). Judging by the DNA end, TRBJ2-7 fits better; the J call may be wrong. The CDR3 consists of 16 residues. Germline CDR1 and CDR2: SGHDT and YYEEEE. CDR3 sequence (DNA): TGTGCCAGCAGCTTGCGCGATGGGACTTGGCACTACGAGCAGTACTTC. This codes for CASSLRDGTWHYEQYF.

This chain connects TRBV5-1 to TRBJ1-2; 7 nucleotides line up with TRBD1. This CDR3 spans 15 amino acids. The ends lost 4 bases at V and 6 bases at J; junction bases unmatched: 12. Germline CDR1 SGHRS, CDR2 YFSETQ. CDR3 protein: CASSATGTEIDGYTF. CDR3 nucleotide sequence: TGCGCCAGCAGCGCTACCGGGACAGAGATAGATGGCTACACCTTC.

This clone was detected a few times. The gene calls are TRBV6-5 and TRBJ1-2, with D possibly being TRBD1 (5 bases). CDR1 and CDR2 from the germline V gene are MNHEY and SVGAGI. Trimming cost V 5 bases and J 3 bases, with 10 bases left between them. CDR3 size: 13 residues. The CDR3 here is CASSGKGDYGYTF. The CDR3 nucleotides read TGTGCCAGCAGTGGAAAAGGGGACTATGGCTACACCTTC.

The chain employs TRBV11-2 and TRBJ1-1, with 7 bases aligning to TRBD1. CDR1 SGHAT and CDR2 FQNNGV come from the germline V gene. The CDR3 runs 17 residues. After removal of 1 base from V and 10 bases from J, the junction contained 18 bases not matched to a gene. The CDR3 loop reads CASSLAPGQALYGRAFF. The CDR3 nucleotides read TGTGCCAGCAGCTTAGCCCCAGGACAGGCCCTGTATGGACGAGCTTTCTTT.

The chain is built from TRBV29-1 and TRBJ2-5; 7 bases match TRBD1. The germline V gene encodes CDR1 SQVTM and CDR2 ANQGSEA. V gave up 7 bases and J gave up 5 bases; unmatched junction bases: 10. The CDR3 runs to 13 residues. CDR3 sequence reads: CSAAVQGVETQYF. The CDR3 DNA follows: TGCAGCGCCGCGGTCCAGGGGGTTGAGACCCAGTACTTC. The full variable domain, in which reference TRBV29-1 and TRBJ2-5 provide the parts outside the CDR3, is SAVISQKPSRDICQRGTSLTIQCQVDSQVTMMFWYRQQPGQSLTLIATANQGSEATYESGFVIDKFPISRPNLTFSTLTVSNMSPEDSSIYLCSAAVQGVETQYFGPGTRLLVL.

The J gene is TRBJ1-5, the V gene TRBV12-5; 9 bases are a match to TRBD1. The CDR3 has 15 residues. J lost 6 bases, V lost 5 bases, and 8 bases had no gene match. Germline values: CDR1 LGHNT, CDR2 FRNRAP. The CDR3 loop is CASGPLTGGVQPQHF. DNA for the CDR3: TGTGCTAGTGGTCCCCTAACAGGGGGCGTTCAGCCCCAGCATTTT.

This clone has a single count. This chain connects TRBV19 to TRBJ1-5, with D unresolved. Germline CDR1 is LNHDA and CDR2 is SQIVND (reference sequence). Trimming removed 2 bases at V and 3 bases at J, with 20 bases between. The CDR3 spans 18 residues. CDR3 DNA: TGTGCCAGTAGTATACGTGGGCCCGGCTCCTTATCCAATCAGCCCCAGCATTTT. Residues: CASSIRGPGSLSNQPQHF.

This chain links TRBV19 with TRBJ1-3, with D unclear. Germline lookup yields CDR1 LNHDA and CDR2 SQIVND (reference sequence). This CDR3 spans 14 amino acids. The germline V and J ends were trimmed by 2 bases and 3 bases, with 8 bases remaining between them. The CDR3 is CASSIRGDGNTIYF. The DNA of the CDR3 is TGTGCCAGTAGTATACGCGGAGATGGAAACACCATATATTTT.

In DNA, the CDR3 is TGTGCCATCAGCGGCAGGTTAAGCAATCAGCCCCAGCATTTT. As protein: CAISGRLSNQPQHF. The chain uses TRBV10-3 and TRBJ1-5, with D hard to call. This CDR3 has 14 amino acids. V lost 6 bases and J lost 1, with 10 bases in between. From germline, CDR1 is ENHRY and CDR2 SYGVKD.